This T cell receptor (beta chain) was documented in a study of cytomegalovirus exposure and HLA in healthy donors. This CDR3 region has 15 residues. Trimming cost V 6 bases and J 3 bases, with 15 bases left between them. Germline V CDR1 and CDR2: SNHLY, FYNNEI. Use of 60 Vbeta and 13 Jbeta primers characterized the PCR. Assay used: immunoSEQ multiplex PCR; TCRdb lists only in-frame clones, some missing. This sample yields around 150,000 clones, of which about four fifths are seen a single time; just under 6.5% belongs to the top ten. The receptor comes from a man aged 50 to 59 in good health and CMV-seropositive. This chain connects TRBV2 to TRBJ1-5, with a possible D match to TRBD1 (6 bases). Material: PBMCs. As DNA, the CDR3 is TGTGCCAGCAGACAGGGATTGGAATTCAATCAGCCCCAGCATTTT. The encoded protein is CASRQGLEFNQPQHF.